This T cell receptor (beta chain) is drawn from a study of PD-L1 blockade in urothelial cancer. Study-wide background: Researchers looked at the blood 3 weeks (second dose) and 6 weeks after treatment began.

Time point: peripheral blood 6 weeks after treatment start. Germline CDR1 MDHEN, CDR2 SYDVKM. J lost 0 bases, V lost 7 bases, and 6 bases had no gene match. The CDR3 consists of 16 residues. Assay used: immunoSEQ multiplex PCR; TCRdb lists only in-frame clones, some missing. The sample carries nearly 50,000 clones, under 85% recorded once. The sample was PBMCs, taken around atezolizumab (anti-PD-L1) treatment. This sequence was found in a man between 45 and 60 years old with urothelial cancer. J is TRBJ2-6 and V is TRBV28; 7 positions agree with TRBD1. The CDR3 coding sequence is TGTGCCAGCACCCCGGGACAGACCTCTGGGGCCAACGTCCTGACTTTC. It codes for CASTPGQTSGANVLTF.